These 27 T cell receptor beta chains share one sample of origin, sequenced in a study of T cell responses to AZD1222 COVID-19 vaccine. Here immunoSEQ multiplex PCR was the method, and the copy in TCRdb shows in-frame clones only, minus some. Counted here are 90,000 to 120,000 clones, around 90% occurring once; the ten biggest clones make up around 4.5%. This sample comprised peripheral blood, obtained on day 0 of AZD1222 vaccination. The receptors come from an adult in good health.

This rearrangement joins TRBV12-5 to TRBJ1-1, with D uncertain. The CDR3 has 12 residues. Germline CDR1 reads LGHNT; CDR2 reads FRNRAP. V was shortened by 5 bases and J by 1 base, with 5 bases between the two germline ends. CDR3 sequence: CASGKRNTEAFF. In DNA form, the CDR3 reads TGTGCTAGTGGTAAAAGGAACACTGAAGCTTTCTTT.

This chain uses TRBV6-5 with TRBJ1-4, with TRBD1 identical over 9 bases. The CDR3 runs 15 residues. Unmatched junction bases numbered 2, after V lost 6 bases and J lost 0 bases. Germline V gives CDR1 MNHEY, CDR2 SVGAGI. CDR3 in amino acids: CASSTGGPTNEKLFF. For the CDR3, the DNA is TGTGCCAGCAGCACAGGGGGCCCAACTAATGAAAAACTGTTTTTT.

This chain joins TRBV9 and TRBJ1-2; D is undetermined. The CDR3 length is 15 residues. In germline, CDR1 is SGDLS, CDR2 YYNGEE. V gave up 0 bases and J gave up 6 bases, with 15 bases separating them. In DNA form, the CDR3 reads TGTGCCAGCAGCGTAGCCGCCCAAGCCCCTAATGGCTACACCTTC. The encoded protein is CASSVAAQAPNGYTF. Filled out from reference TRBV9 and TRBJ1-2, the complete variable domain reads DSGVTQTPKHLITATGQRVTLRCSPRSGDLSVYWYQQSLDQGLQFLIQYYNGEERAKGNILERFSAQQFPDLHSELNLSSLELGDSALYFCASSVAAQAPNGYTFGSGTRLTVV.

This clone turned up a few times. The chain carries TRBV19 and TRBJ1-2; 7 bases map to TRBD1. Germline CDR1 reads LNHDA; CDR2 reads SQIVND (reference sequence). V was pared by 6 bases and J by 8 bases, with 9 bases of the junction left unmatched. There are 13 residues in the CDR3. The CDR3 region has the DNA TGTGCCAGTAGGACAGGGCAGGGAGACGGCTACACCTTC. Amino acid sequence: CASRTGQGDGYTF.

The rearrangement joins TRBV7-3 to TRBJ2-2; no clear D gene. Germline V lookup: CDR1 SGHTA, CDR2 FQGTGA. V was trimmed by 7 bases and J by 5 bases, leaving 11 bases between them. The CDR3 loop spans 13 amino acids. In nucleotides, the CDR3 is TGTGCCAGCACCCCCACAAAAACCGGGGAGCTGTTTTTT. Protein: CASTPTKTGELFF.

This chain joins TRBV6-2 or TRBV6-3 and TRBJ2-1; 7 nucleotides match TRBD2. J lost 5 bases, V lost 0 bases, and 16 bases had no gene match. CDR1 MNHEY and CDR2 SVGEGT come from the germline V gene. The CDR3 covers 19 residues. In DNA, the CDR3 is TGTGCCAGCAGTTACTCGACTCTTAGGCAGACTAGCAGCAACAATGAGCAGTTCTTC. Amino acid sequence: CASSYSTLRQTSSNNEQFF.

The V gene is TRBV4-3, the J gene TRBJ2-2, with D possibly matching TRBD2 (6 bases). Trimming shortened V by 0 bases and J by 1 base, and 12 bases separated the two germline ends. CDR3 size: 17 residues. Looked up from germline, CDR1 is LGHNA and CDR2 is YSLEER. CDR3 protein: CASSQDGGSGNTGELFF. The CDR3 DNA follows: TGCGCCAGCAGCCAAGATGGGGGTAGCGGGAACACCGGGGAGCTGTTTTTT.

The V gene is TRBV6-4, the J gene TRBJ1-5; possibly TRBD1 for D (5 bases). CDR1 MRHNA and CDR2 SNTAGT come from the germline V gene. The CDR3 runs to 14 residues. Trimming took 4 bases from V and 3 from J, leaving 10 bases between them. In nucleotides, the CDR3 is TGTGCCAGCAGTGCCGACAGTACCAATCAGCCCCAGCATTTT. This codes for CASSADSTNQPQHF.

This sequence joins TRBV6-5 and TRBJ1-4; D unclear. The CDR3 is made up of 13 amino acids. CDR1 and CDR2 (germline): MNHEY, SVGAGI. With 2 bases removed from V and 8 bases from J, the gap between germline ends came to 9 bases. The CDR3 region has the DNA TGTGCCAGCAGTTACGGACGGAGCGAAAAACTGTTTTTT. It is translated as CASSYGRSEKLFF.

The chain carries TRBV2 and TRBJ1-5; 8 bases agree with TRBD1. The V and J ends lost 6 bases and 0 bases, in that order; junction bases with no gene match: 1. The germline CDR1 and CDR2 sequences are SNHLY and FYNNEI. The CDR3 is made up of 14 amino acids. The CDR3 loop reads CASRDRVSNQPQHF. The CDR3 DNA reads TGTGCCAGCAGGGACAGGGTTAGCAATCAGCCCCAGCATTTT.

The chain uses TRBV10-3 and TRBJ1-1; the D is unclear. Trimming took 4 bases from V and 1 from J, leaving 13 bases between them. CDR3 length equals 15 residues. Germline V gene sequence: CDR1 ENHRY, CDR2 SYGVKD. For the CDR3, the DNA is TGTGCCATCAGTGGGAGGAGCGGAGGGAACACTGAAGCTTTCTTT. Protein: CAISGRSGGNTEAFF.

The chain links TRBV6-5 to TRBJ2-3, with 10 bases lining up with TRBD2. CDR1 is MNHEY and CDR2 is SVGAGI in the germline V gene. CDR3 length: 15 amino acids. V gave up 5 bases and J gave up 2 bases; unmatched junction bases: 4. This CDR3 is CASSNSGGFTDTQYF. In nucleotides, the CDR3 is TGTGCCAGCAGTAATAGCGGGGGGTTCACAGATACGCAGTATTTT.

This sequence joins TRBV24-1 and TRBJ1-1; perhaps TRBD1 as D (6 bases). The germline V and J ends were trimmed by 1 base and 1 base, with 18 bases remaining between them. Germline V gene lookup returns CDR1 KGHDR and CDR2 SFDVKD. This CDR3 is built from 18 residues. CDR3 residues: CATSDFRRRGVGNTEAFF. CDR3 DNA sequence: TGTGCCACCAGTGATTTTAGGAGGAGGGGGGTTGGGAACACTGAAGCTTTCTTT.

This chain joins TRBV27 and TRBJ1-2; D may be TRBD1 (5 bases). Germline V CDR1 and CDR2: MNHEY, SMNVEV (reference sequence). V lost 8 bases to trimming and J lost 7 bases, with 17 bases between them. The CDR3 is 13 amino acids. CDR3: CASGKWGFSGYTF. CDR3 nucleotide sequence: TGTGCCAGCGGGAAGTGGGGGTTTTCTGGCTACACCTTC.

CDR3 protein: CAWSNFYTGELFF. DNA of the CDR3: TGTGCCTGGAGTAATTTTTACACCGGGGAGCTGTTTTTT. The rearrangement joins TRBV30 to TRBJ2-2; D call uncertain. Between the trimmed V and J ends, which lost 2 bases and 3 bases, there was a span of 7 bases. CDR3 length: 13 residues. Germline lookup yields CDR1 GTSNPN and CDR2 SVGIG (reference sequence).

J is TRBJ2-2 and V is TRBV4-2; no clear D. Germline V lookup: CDR1 LGHNA, CDR2 YNFKEQ. Trimming removed 4 bases at V and 4 bases at J, with 16 bases between. The CDR3 totals 16 residues. The CDR3 loop reads CASSPSGPLITGELFF. CDR3 in DNA: TGTGCCAGCAGCCCCTCGGGCCCCCTTATCACCGGGGAGCTGTTTTTT.

The CDR3 DNA reads TGTGCCAGCAGCCTCGACGTCTCCTACGAGCAGTACTTC. It yields the protein CASSLDVSYEQYF. The V and J genes are TRBV5-4 and TRBJ2-7; unclear D gene. V lost 4 bases and J lost 0, with 8 bases in between. This CDR3 spans 13 amino acids. Germline V CDR1 and CDR2: SGHNT, YYREEE (reference sequence).

The chain couples TRBV6-2 or TRBV6-3 to TRBJ1-2; D gene ambiguous. The CDR3 is 13 residues long. CDR1 is MNHEY, CDR2 SVGEGT, per germline. The germline V and J ends were trimmed by 6 bases and 4 bases, with 12 bases remaining between them. The CDR3 nucleotides are TGTGCCAGCAGCCCAGACGGCTTCTATGGCTACACCTTC. Amino acid sequence: CASSPDGFYGYTF.

This clone showed up just once. J is TRBJ1-3 and V is TRBV10-3; TRBD1 agrees at 7 bases. J was trimmed by 2 bases and V by 7 bases; bases with no gene match: 2. The CDR3 covers 13 residues. The germline CDR1 and CDR2 sequences are ENHRY and SYGVKD. The CDR3 spells CAIKDRAGNTIYF. The CDR3 bases are TGTGCCATCAAAGACAGGGCTGGAAACACCATATATTTT.

The rearrangement joins TRBV9 to TRBJ2-1; D is uncertain. This CDR3 has 13 amino acids. In germline, CDR1 is SGDLS, CDR2 YYNGEE. Trimming left V 1 base short and J 6 bases short, with 8 bases between. The CDR3 nucleotides read TGTGCCAGCAGCGTAAGGTCTTCCAATGAGCAGTTCTTC. Translation: CASSVRSSNEQFF. The full variable domain, its missing parts supplied by reference TRBV9 and TRBJ2-1, is DSGVTQTPKHLITATGQRVTLRCSPRSGDLSVYWYQQSLDQGLQFLIQYYNGEERAKGNILERFSAQQFPDLHSELNLSSLELGDSALYFCASSVRSSNEQFFGPGTRLTVL.

This clone showed up just once. This chain connects TRBV7-9 to TRBJ2-7; 9 nucleotides match TRBD1. The CDR3 extends over 13 amino acids. Germline V gene data show CDR1 as SEHNR and CDR2 as FQNEAQ (reference sequence). V trimming: 10 bases; J trimming: 5 bases; junction bases outside the gene matches: 9. The CDR3 DNA reads TGTGCCACCCGCTCGACAGGGGGTGACGAGCAGTACTTC. Translating it yields CATRSTGGDEQYF. The full variable domain, in which reference TRBV7-9 and TRBJ2-7 provide the parts outside the CDR3, is DTGVSQNPRHKITKRGQNVTFRCDPISEHNRLYWYRQTLGQGPEFLTYFQNEAQLEKSRLLSDRFSAERPKGSFSTLEIQRTEQGDSAMYLCATRSTGGDEQYFGPGTRLTVT.

This chain links TRBV4-3 with TRBJ2-7, with a tentative D call TRBD2 (5 bases). Trimming stripped 0 bases from V and 7 bases from J, with 16 bases between. Germline V CDR1 and CDR2: LGHNA, YSLEER. The CDR3 has 15 residues. CDR3 in amino acids: CASSQEIRGSGEQYF. DNA for the CDR3: TGCGCCAGCAGCCAAGAGATTCGGGGTTCGGGGGAGCAGTACTTC.

Details on this clone: This sample includes further DNA sequences coding for the same CDR3. The chain links TRBV9 to TRBJ2-7, with D possibly TRBD1 on 6 matching bases. V lost 4 bases, J lost 3 bases, and 17 bases lay in between. CDR1 and CDR2 (germline): SGDLS, YYNGEE. The CDR3 has 15 amino acids. The CDR3 region has the DNA TGTGCCAGCAGCCTCCAGGCAGGGGTAGGCTACGAGCAGTACTTC. Protein: CASSLQAGVGYEQYF.

The gene calls are TRBV18 and TRBJ1-1; no clear D. Germline V gene lookup returns CDR1 KGHSH and CDR2 LQKENI. With 2 bases removed from V and 8 bases from J, the gap between germline ends came to 9 bases. The CDR3 spans 12 residues. For the CDR3, the DNA is TGTGCCAGCTCACCATACGGCAGGGAAGCTTTCTTT. Translated: CASSPYGREAFF.

The genes are TRBV5-4 and TRBJ2-5; TRBD2 matches 15 bases. Germline-derived CDR1 and CDR2 are SGHNT and YYREEE (reference sequence). The V and J ends lost 3 bases and 4 bases, in that order; junction bases with no gene match: 1. This CDR3 is 15 amino acids long. Here the CDR3 reads CASSSGLAGGETQYF. Here the CDR3 DNA reads TGTGCCAGCAGCTCGGGACTAGCGGGGGGAGAGACCCAGTACTTC.

The V and J genes are TRBV23-1 and TRBJ2-7; no definite D call. TRBV23-1 is marked as an open reading frame, function uncertain. V lost 7 bases and J 6 bases, leaving 19 bases between the germline ends. The CDR3 has 14 amino acids. Written as DNA, the CDR3 is TGCGCCAGCATATTGGCCCCCTTTGCGTCCGAGCAGTACTTC. Translating gives CASILAPFASEQYF.

The CDR3 region is CASSPTPSSYNSPLHF. CDR3 bases: TGTGCCAGCTCACCAACCCCAAGCTCCTATAATTCACCCCTCCACTTT. The chain is built from TRBV18 and TRBJ1-6; no clear D. V lost 2 bases to trimming and J lost 0 bases, with 8 bases between them. CDR3 size: 16 residues. The germline V gene encodes CDR1 KGHSH and CDR2 LQKENI.